This is a list of T cell receptor beta chains from one sample in a study of blood T cell repertoires in COVID-19. The data were produced by immunoSEQ multiplex PCR, yet TCRdb's version contains in-frame clones alone and is incomplete. The sample shows under 450,000 clones, roughly four fifths of them seen only once. The sequenced material came from peripheral blood. The source is a human donor with acute or convalescent COVID-19. The donor label of this sample is uncertain. Each CDR3 is given with its conserved first and last residue. The order of the fields is D gene, clone size, CDR3 length, V gene, J gene, CDR3 DNA, CDR3 protein. A D gene is named only where the DNA matches it firmly. Rows may omit the clone size; those that give it use once, few, many or a size class.

>.|.|13|TRBV7-9|TRBJ2-7
TGTGCCAGCAGTACGGGAGCCTACCACGAGCAGTACTTC
CASSTGAYHEQYF
>.|.|15|TRBV18|TRBJ1-3
TGTGCCAGCTCATCCTCACCGGGGGTCGGAAACACCATATATTTT
CASSSSPGVGNTIYF
>.|.|16|TRBV19|TRBJ1-5
TGTGCCAGTAGTATGGGGCAGGGGAGAAGCAATCAGCCCCAGCATTTT
CASSMGQGRSNQPQHF
>.|.|12|TRBV10-3|TRBJ1-2
TGTGCCATCAGTGAGTACACGCACGGCTACACCTTC
CAISEYTHGYTF
>TRBD2|.|16|TRBV7-9|TRBJ2-7
TGTGCCAGCAGCTTAGTGAATGGCGGGAGAAACTACGAGCAGTACTTC
CASSLVNGGRNYEQYF
>TRBD1|many|15|TRBV27|TRBJ1-2
TGTGCCAGCAGTCTTCGAGGACAGGGGGCCGATGGCTACACCTTC
CASSLRGQGADGYTF
>TRBD1|.|14|TRBV10-3|TRBJ1-6
TGTGCCATCACCCCGGGACAGGTCAATTCACCCCTCCACTTT
CAITPGQVNSPLHF
>TRBD1|.|15|TRBV2|TRBJ2-7
TGTGCCAGCAGATTCCAGGGGCAGGGGGCCGTCGAGCAGTACTTC
CASRFQGQGAVEQYF
>.|.|14|TRBV29-1|TRBJ2-3
TGCAGCGTTCCCCCGAGGGAGAATCTAGATACGCAGTATTTT
CSVPPRENLDTQYF
>.|.|16|TRBV27|TRBJ2-2
TGTGCCAGCAGTTCTCAGACTAAAGCGGACACCGGGGAGCTGTTTTTT
CASSSQTKADTGELFF
>TRBD1|.|15|TRBV9|TRBJ1-3
TGTGCCAGCAGCGCCGCAGGGGGAAGTGGAAACACCATATATTTT
CASSAAGGSGNTIYF
>TRBD2|.|19|TRBV19|TRBJ2-1
TGTGCCAGTACCACCCTCCCTAGCGGGATGCCGCGGGGGCACAATGAGCAGTTCTTC
CASTTLPSGMPRGHNEQFF
>.|.|10|TRBV6-1|TRBJ1-2
TGTGCCAGCAGTGAATTGGGGCGCACCTTC
CASSELGRTF
>.|.|16|TRBV9|TRBJ1-3
TGTGCCAGCAGCGAACAGTCCGGAGGGACTGGAAACACCATATATTTT
CASSEQSGGTGNTIYF
>TRBD1|.|15|TRBV6-5|TRBJ1-1
TGTGCCAGCAGTTACCGAGGGACAGGGGCCACTGAAGCTTTCTTT
CASSYRGTGATEAFF
>.|.|13|TRBV7-8|TRBJ1-5
TGTGCCAGCAGCTTCGGGAGTGGGGAGCCCCAGCATTTT
CASSFGSGEPQHF